The clone carrying this T cell receptor beta chain has only one observation. The data stem from a study of blood T cell repertoires in COVID-19. In the study overall: Both acute and convalescent COVID-19 samples were obtained from the United States, Italy and Spain.

The method was immunoSEQ multiplex PCR; TCRdb's version includes in-frame clones alone and lacks a portion of them. The data show 150,000 to 200,000 clones, 80% to 90% seen once. V was clipped by 0 bases and J by 1 base; unmatched bases: 7. Germline loops: CDR1 SGDLS, CDR2 YYNGEE. The CDR3 consists of 17 residues. The sequence was collected from a man between 50 and 59 years old with active or convalescent COVID-19. Sequencing was performed on peripheral blood. This sequence joins TRBV9 and TRBJ2-5; TRBD2 agrees at 9 bases. CDR3 DNA sequence: TGTGCCAGCAGCGTAGCTGTTAGCGGGAGACCCCAAGAGACCCAGTACTTC. It translates to CASSVAVSGRPQETQYF.